This TCR beta chain was obtained from a study of human T cells and chemical hapten exposure. On the study more broadly: Per-sample TCR yields varied mainly from small pooled library volume differences.

Time point meaning: healthy volunteer bleed at 2 weeks. The authors' total RNA extraction used unfractionated whole blood. Separate cDNA molecules received unique molecular identifiers, which the library attached to them. TCRdb used MiXCR to reprocess the RACE reads, holding one entry per CDR3 protein. The sample has roughly 120,000 distinct CDR3 sequences, about 8.2% seen once; the top ten hold under 2%. The specimen was whole blood. This TCR derives from a male donor in good health. Some clones in this sample may be carry-over from other donors' samples.

The CDR3 sequence: CATRASGRLDEQFF. In DNA form, the CDR3 reads TGTGCCACCAGAGCTAGCGGGAGATTGGATGAGCAGTTCTTC. The chain combines TRBV24-1 with TRBJ2-1; 10 bases fit TRBD2. The CDR3 covers 14 residues. Losses at the gene ends were 7 bases for V and 8 bases for J; bases not matched to a gene: 7. From germline, CDR1 is KGHDR and CDR2 SFDVKD.